This T cell receptor beta chain came from a study of read filtering for tumor transcriptome and immune sequencing. Study-level findings and limits: Without single-read clonotypes, shared clonotype proportions correlated more between IR-seq and RNA-seq.

The length of the CDR3 is 14 residues. Germline assignment: CDR1 DFQATT and CDR2 SNEGSKA (reference sequence). V shed 7 bases, J shed 7 bases, and the junction held 13 bases outside the gene matches. As regards this clonotype: Its target is unknown.

Molecular barcoded adaptors covering alpha/delta and beta/gamma chains were used on 400 to 450 ng RNA. Via MiXCR, TCRdb re-called the reads, giving one row per CDR3 protein. Seen here are around 140,000 distinct CDR3 sequences, 13% observed once, and the top ten hold around 8.3%. The sample comprised a population of CD138-negative cells sorted from bone marrow. The sequence was collected from a donor at least 40 years old with multiple myeloma. This chain links TRBV20-1 with TRBJ1-2, with TRBD1 matching over 9 bases. The CDR3 loop is CSVSRDRDSFGYTF. CDR3 DNA: TGCAGTGTTTCCCGGGACAGGGACTCTTTTGGCTACACCTTC.